This T cell receptor beta chain was recorded in a study of technical replicates of blood from a handful of donors. This CDR3 spans 16 amino acids. The V gene end was trimmed by 0 bases and the J gene end by 5 bases; junction bases not matched to a gene: 7. Germline CDR1 reads LGHNA; CDR2 reads YNFKEQ. The method was immunoSEQ multiplex PCR; TCRdb's version includes in-frame clones alone and lacks a portion of them. This table holds 55,000 to 80,000 clones, 89% found once. Sequencing was done on a sample of PBMCs. The gene calls are TRBV4-2 and TRBJ2-5; 9 bases are shared with TRBD2. The sequence derives from a human donor in good health. Some clones in this sample may be carry-over from other donors' samples. The CDR3 region is CASSQESSGGRETQYF. The CDR3 coding sequence is TGTGCCAGCAGCCAAGAGTCCAGCGGGGGGCGGGAGACCCAGTACTTC.